Detailed here is one T cell receptor (beta chain). Its antigen is currently not known. No much larger clone is present one base from it, and per-base qualities are unavailable. The library was obtained by PCR. The reads were generated on an Illumina HiSeq 2500. TCR library preparation used molecular barcoding, with unique molecular identifiers applied to normalize quantification of the TCRbeta repertoire. TCRdb ran its own pipeline on the public reads, namely fastp trimming at Q25 and MiXCR clone calling, and kept in-frame beta chains. Rows are combined by CDR3 protein, so each entry shows the most common genes and DNA. This sample holds 530,000 or so distinct CDR3 sequences; more than 20% were observed only once. Clones ranked in the top ten supply around a third of the sample. The entry originates in a study of T-cell reconstitution after alpha-beta-depleted transplantation in children (dated by TCRdb to 2016 to 2017). For the wider study: Using TCR repertoire profiling, the study quantitatively followed how T-cell immune reconstitution unfolded in children after TCRalphabeta/CD19-depleted allogeneic hematopoietic cell transplantation. Overall results and qualifications from the work: Hyperexpanded clone frequencies declined over subsequent months; after one year, T-cell counts and TCRbeta diversity were mostly attributed to newly produced T cells. In some patients, high TCRbeta diversity at day 60 was attributed to recipient T cells and intrathymic progenitors that had survived conditioning. Apparently early alphabetaT-cell count recovery about two months after transplant reportedly relied on only several hundred rapidly expanded clones derived from non-depleted graft cells.

The CDR3 spans 13 residues, from the cysteine through the phenylalanine. Solely the CDR3 DNA is kept, with 39 bases framed from the first base. In the germline V gene, CDR1 corresponds to SGHTA and CDR2 to FQGNSA. The germline ends are 10 bases apart after V is trimmed by 4 bases and J by 3 bases. The label giving this sample's treatment or condition can be read as: allogeneic hematopoietic cell transplantation with graft depleted of TCRalphabeta T cells and CD19 B cells. TCRalphabeta/CD19-depleted allogeneic hematopoietic cell grafts were given to the transplant recipients, all of whom were children.

The sequence is built from TRBV7-2 and TRBJ2-7, with no D gene named confidently. The material was PBMCs, obtained before TCRalphabeta/CD19-depleted stem cell transplant. This clonotype was sampled from a boy younger than two with Wiskott-Aldrich syndrome, due to receive a stem cell transplant. CDR3 sequence: CASSSGRNYEQYF. The nucleotide sequence reads as follows: TGTGCCAGCAGCTCAGGACGGAACTACGAGCAGTACTTC. With the rest looked up from the reference TRBV7-2 and TRBJ2-7 genes rather than sequenced, the full variable domain is GAGVSQSPSNKVTEKGKDVELRCDPISGHTALYWYRQSLGQGLEFLIYFQGNSAPDKSGLPSDRFSAERTGGSVSTLTIQRTQQEDSAVYLCASSSGRNYEQYFGPGTRLTVT.